The rows below give T cell receptor beta chains drawn from one sample of a study of blood T cell repertoires in COVID-19. Using immunoSEQ multiplex PCR, the repertoire was profiled, and TCRdb retains in-frame clones only, with some absent. The table includes under 50,000 clones, 80% to 95% detected once. Input material: peripheral blood. These receptors were taken from a man aged 60 to 75 with COVID-19, enrolled during active disease. Both conserved end residues are trimmed from each CDR3.

j_gene	v_gene	CDR3aa
TRBJ1-5	TRBV30	AWSGTALNQPQH
TRBJ1-5	TRBV19	ASRPAGGSQPQH
TRBJ2-1	TRBV3-1/TRBV3-2	ASSQALRGSGDEQF
TRBJ1-2	TRBV7-9	ASSFGTDYGYT
TRBJ1-6	TRBV30	AWTGQAYSPLH
TRBJ2-2	TRBV24-1	ATSDSQAGTTGELF
TRBJ2-1	TRBV3-1/TRBV3-2	ASSQPLAGARSSYNEQF
TRBJ1-2	TRBV3-1/TRBV3-2	ASSRDTEYGYT
TRBJ1-6	TRBV6-2/TRBV6-3	ASSKPTGGTSSPLH
TRBJ2-7	TRBV4-1	ASSRTSGGARLGEQY
TRBJ2-1	TRBV28	ASSRDYYHEQF
TRBJ1-4	TRBV5-1	ASSGTGTPDEKLF
TRBJ1-2	TRBV10-1	ASSESGEGRGHYGYT
TRBJ1-3	TRBV7-2	ASSFQGASGNTIY
TRBJ2-1	TRBV19	AVSGGRASDEQF
TRBJ1-5	TRBV19	ASIGRGRFQPQH
TRBJ2-2	TRBV10-3	AISAFSSGTNSAELF
TRBJ2-5	TRBV7-9	ASSPPGYETQY
TRBJ1-6	TRBV6-5	ASTFGDRGVSPLH
TRBJ2-5	TRBV28	ASRTPLGETQY
TRBJ1-6	TRBV9	ASSARGQGLTPLH
TRBJ2-1	TRBV10-2	ASSDIGQGADYEQF
TRBJ2-7	TRBV2	ASTQGLSFSYEQY
TRBJ2-7	TRBV28	ASSLFRRGYEQY
TRBJ1-2	TRBV5-4	ASSVAGGQGYT
TRBJ1-5	TRBV6-1	ASRSDSNQPQH
TRBJ2-7	TRBV5-1	ASSLMTGGADEQY
TRBJ2-2	TRBV6-5	ASTWGPGKSGELF
TRBJ1-3	TRBV5-1	ASSTLQGTGNTIY
TRBJ1-2	TRBV6-5	ASSSTGGLGGYT
TRBJ1-1	TRBV14	ASTAGEWYRNTEAF
TRBJ2-6	TRBV21-1	AITPGEYGANVLT
TRBJ2-2	TRBV5-6	ASSTTGQGYRGELF
TRBJ2-7	TRBV3-1/TRBV3-2	ASSRGGNYEQY
TRBJ1-2	TRBV21-1	ASSARDSSNYGYT
TRBJ2-7	TRBV6-2/TRBV6-3	ASSRLDSYEQY
TRBJ1-5	TRBV18	ASSPDRINQPQH
TRBJ2-1	TRBV30	AWSTSGGRNEQF
TRBJ1-1	TRBV28	ASSLRGGRGAF
TRBJ2-2	TRBV3-1/TRBV3-2	ASREQGNTGELF
TRBJ2-7	TRBV15	ATSRGAMGQGIYEQY
TRBJ2-3	TRBV3-1/TRBV3-2	ASSQGPGGAITQY
TRBJ2-2	TRBV27	ASSSLGGTNTGELF
TRBJ2-1	TRBV5-4	ASSWGTSGGAVNEQF
TRBJ2-7	TRBV28	ASSLYGGYEQY
TRBJ1-2	TRBV21-1	ASSNGGDYGYT
TRBJ1-1	TRBV18	ASSPLSGRGYTEAF
TRBJ2-2	TRBV3-1/TRBV3-2	ASSQAGGSGELF
TRBJ1-5	TRBV7-8	ASSSSTEYQPQH
TRBJ2-2	TRBV5-1	ASSLVAGGFYSNTGELF